The rows below give T cell receptor beta chains drawn from one sample of a study of CD8 T cells in Susac syndrome. Each CDR3 protein is one row after TCRdb ran MiXCR on the immunoSEQ multiplex PCR reads. The table has about 200,000 distinct CDR3 sequences, around nine tenths seen once; the top ten hold about 0.12%. The sample comprised CD8+ T cells from PBMCs. The receptors here all came from a human donor with multiple sclerosis. CDR3s include the opening cysteine and the closing phenylalanine or tryptophan. The D gene is left open where the match is weak. Part of the rows lack a size; the others show once, few, many or a class for expanded clones.

d_gene: TRBD1; v_gene: TRBV9; abundance: -; j_gene: TRBJ1-1; CDR3aa: CASSFSDRSAEAFF; CDR3nt: TGTGCCAGCAGCTTCTCGGACAGGAGTGCTGAAGCTTTCTTT
d_gene: TRBD1; v_gene: TRBV6-2/TRBV6-3; abundance: once; j_gene: TRBJ2-6; CDR3aa: CASSYPGTGPPGANVLTF; CDR3nt: TGTGCCAGCAGTTACCCCGGGACAGGGCCCCCTGGGGCCAACGTCCTGACTTTC
d_gene: TRBD1; v_gene: TRBV6-5; abundance: -; j_gene: TRBJ1-5; CDR3aa: CASSYSQGALGQPQHF; CDR3nt: TGTGCCAGCAGTTACTCCCAGGGGGCTCTGGGTCAGCCCCAGCATTTT
d_gene: TRBD1; v_gene: TRBV5-1; abundance: -; j_gene: TRBJ1-4; CDR3aa: CASSPGQGIEKLFF; CDR3nt: TGCGCCAGCAGCCCAGGACAGGGCATAGAAAAACTGTTTTTT
d_gene: TRBD1; v_gene: TRBV9; abundance: -; j_gene: TRBJ1-2; CDR3aa: CASSVPGTGGVSGYTF; CDR3nt: TGTGCCAGCAGCGTACCTGGGACAGGGGGCGTTTCTGGCTACACCTTC
d_gene: -; v_gene: TRBV15; abundance: -; j_gene: TRBJ1-5; CDR3aa: CATSRQRDPPQSEGNQPQHF; CDR3nt: TGTGCCACCAGCAGACAACGTGACCCACCACAAAGTGAAGGCAATCAGCCCCAGCATTTT
d_gene: TRBD2; v_gene: TRBV18; abundance: -; j_gene: TRBJ2-7; CDR3aa: CASSPLRTSGYYEQYF; CDR3nt: TGTGCCAGCTCACCACTCCGGACTAGCGGGTACTACGAGCAGTACTTC
d_gene: -; v_gene: TRBV19; abundance: -; j_gene: TRBJ1-2; CDR3aa: CASSYGTDLYGYTF; CDR3nt: TGTGCCAGTAGCTACGGGACCGATCTCTATGGCTACACCTTC
d_gene: TRBD2; v_gene: TRBV2; abundance: once; j_gene: TRBJ2-5; CDR3aa: CASRPSGRPQETQYF; CDR3nt: TGTGCCAGCAGGCCTAGCGGGAGGCCTCAAGAGACCCAGTACTTC
d_gene: TRBD1; v_gene: TRBV30; abundance: -; j_gene: TRBJ2-2; CDR3aa: CAWSQGGNTGELFF; CDR3nt: TGTGCCTGGTCACAGGGGGGAAACACCGGGGAGCTGTTTTTT
d_gene: -; v_gene: TRBV6-2/TRBV6-3; abundance: few; j_gene: TRBJ2-7; CDR3aa: CASSYSGSSYEQYF; CDR3nt: TGTGCCAGCAGTTACTCCGGGAGCTCCTACGAGCAGTACTTC
d_gene: TRBD1; v_gene: TRBV6-5; abundance: -; j_gene: TRBJ1-3; CDR3aa: CASSSYRGSGNTIYF; CDR3nt: TGTGCCAGCAGTTCTTACAGGGGCTCTGGAAACACCATATATTTT
d_gene: TRBD1; v_gene: TRBV9; abundance: -; j_gene: TRBJ2-5; CDR3aa: CASSGGTGMETQYF; CDR3nt: TGTGCCAGCAGCGGCGGGACAGGGATGGAGACCCAGTACTTC
d_gene: TRBD1; v_gene: TRBV13; abundance: -; j_gene: TRBJ2-7; CDR3aa: CASSSNRGPSYEQYF; CDR3nt: TGTGCCAGCAGCAGCAACAGGGGGCCTTCTTACGAGCAGTACTTC
d_gene: TRBD2; v_gene: TRBV7-3; abundance: -; j_gene: TRBJ2-2; CDR3aa: CASSLSAGGSTGELFF; CDR3nt: TGTGCCAGCAGCTTATCGGCGGGAGGGAGTACCGGGGAGCTGTTTTTT
d_gene: TRBD1; v_gene: TRBV13; abundance: -; j_gene: TRBJ2-1; CDR3aa: CASSDRDRGQGEQFF; CDR3nt: TGTGCCAGCAGCGACCGGGACAGGGGGCAGGGTGAGCAGTTCTTC
d_gene: -; v_gene: TRBV18; abundance: -; j_gene: TRBJ2-4; CDR3aa: CASKEDGVNIQYF; CDR3nt: TGTGCCAGTAAGGAGGACGGGGTGAACATTCAGTACTTC
d_gene: TRBD2; v_gene: TRBV3-1; abundance: -; j_gene: TRBJ2-1; CDR3aa: CASSPISATSGDKSSYNEQFF; CDR3nt: TGTGCCAGCAGCCCCATCTCCGCGACTAGCGGGGACAAGAGCTCCTACAATGAGCAGTTCTTC
d_gene: -; v_gene: TRBV2; abundance: -; j_gene: TRBJ2-5; CDR3aa: CASSGDSLETQYF; CDR3nt: TGTGCCAGCAGTGGTGATAGCTTGGAGACCCAGTACTTC
d_gene: -; v_gene: TRBV30; abundance: -; j_gene: TRBJ1-2; CDR3aa: CAWVGLSGGYTF; CDR3nt: TGTGCCTGGGTTGGGCTCTCCGGGGGCTACACCTTC
d_gene: -; v_gene: TRBV4-2; abundance: -; j_gene: TRBJ2-1; CDR3aa: CASSTLLGAYEQFF; CDR3nt: TGTGCCAGCAGCACCCTACTTGGGGCATATGAGCAGTTCTTC
d_gene: -; v_gene: TRBV9; abundance: once; j_gene: TRBJ1-2; CDR3aa: CASSGRTKPPEEGGYTF; CDR3nt: TGTGCCAGCAGCGGCCGGACCAAACCCCCAGAAGAGGGGGGCTACACCTTC
d_gene: -; v_gene: TRBV2; abundance: -; j_gene: TRBJ1-1; CDR3aa: CASSEAGTFGTEAFF; CDR3nt: TGTGCCAGCAGTGAAGCGGGGACATTTGGCACTGAAGCTTTCTTT
d_gene: TRBD1; v_gene: TRBV24-1; abundance: -; j_gene: TRBJ2-5; CDR3aa: CATPGGSETQYF; CDR3nt: TGTGCCACCCCAGGGGGATCGGAGACCCAGTACTTC
d_gene: TRBD2; v_gene: TRBV14; abundance: -; j_gene: TRBJ2-1; CDR3aa: CASSPGLAGVYDDEQFF; CDR3nt: TGTGCCAGCAGCCCGGGACTAGCGGGAGTATATGACGATGAGCAGTTCTTC
d_gene: -; v_gene: TRBV7-9; abundance: -; j_gene: TRBJ1-1; CDR3aa: CASSLDLGDTEAFF; CDR3nt: TGTGCCAGCAGCTTAGACTTGGGTGACACTGAAGCTTTCTTT
d_gene: TRBD1; v_gene: TRBV27; abundance: once; j_gene: TRBJ2-5; CDR3aa: CANPLSIRDSQETQYF; CDR3nt: TGTGCCAACCCGCTGTCTATCCGGGACAGCCAAGAGACCCAGTACTTC
d_gene: -; v_gene: TRBV6-2/TRBV6-3; abundance: -; j_gene: TRBJ2-7; CDR3aa: CASSYPVYEQYF; CDR3nt: TGTGCCAGCAGTTACCCTGTCTACGAGCAGTACTTC
d_gene: -; v_gene: TRBV7-9; abundance: once; j_gene: TRBJ2-7; CDR3aa: CAGRDPGRGEQYF; CDR3nt: TGTGCCGGACGGGACCCCGGGCGGGGCGAGCAGTACTTC
d_gene: TRBD1; v_gene: TRBV19; abundance: once; j_gene: TRBJ1-4; CDR3aa: CASSPLIGQVGTSDNEKLFF; CDR3nt: TGTGCCAGTAGTCCTCTGATAGGACAGGTGGGGACCTCAGATAATGAAAAACTGTTTTTT
d_gene: -; v_gene: TRBV5-1; abundance: -; j_gene: TRBJ2-7; CDR3aa: CASSLDGNGGYEQYF; CDR3nt: TGCGCCAGCAGCTTGGACGGGAACGGCGGGTACGAGCAGTACTTC
d_gene: -; v_gene: TRBV7-2; abundance: -; j_gene: TRBJ2-7; CDR3aa: CASSLGDIVYEQYF; CDR3nt: TGTGCCAGCAGCTTAGGGGACATAGTCTACGAGCAGTACTTC
d_gene: -; v_gene: TRBV6-2/TRBV6-3; abundance: -; j_gene: TRBJ1-1; CDR3aa: CASSYADAGNTEAFF; CDR3nt: TGTGCCAGCAGTTACGCGGACGCAGGGAACACTGAAGCTTTCTTT
d_gene: -; v_gene: TRBV4-1; abundance: -; j_gene: TRBJ1-5; CDR3aa: CASSQAGGFYSNQPQHF; CDR3nt: TGCGCCAGCAGCCAAGCGGGGGGTTTTTATAGCAATCAGCCCCAGCATTTT
d_gene: TRBD2; v_gene: TRBV6-5; abundance: -; j_gene: TRBJ2-5; CDR3aa: CASSYSTLAGIETQYF; CDR3nt: TGTGCCAGCAGTTACTCGACTCTAGCGGGGATAGAGACCCAGTACTTC
d_gene: -; v_gene: TRBV15; abundance: -; j_gene: TRBJ1-4; CDR3aa: CATSGGTSGANEKLFF; CDR3nt: TGTGCCACCAGCGGCGGGACTTCCGGGGCTAATGAAAAACTGTTTTTT
d_gene: TRBD1; v_gene: TRBV25-1; abundance: -; j_gene: TRBJ2-1; CDR3aa: CASRQGLGNEQFF; CDR3nt: TGTGCCAGCAGACAGGGGTTGGGCAATGAGCAGTTCTTC
d_gene: TRBD1; v_gene: TRBV19; abundance: -; j_gene: TRBJ1-2; CDR3aa: CASTPGQSNYGYTF; CDR3nt: TGTGCCAGTACCCCGGGACAGTCTAACTATGGCTACACCTTC
d_gene: -; v_gene: TRBV3-1; abundance: -; j_gene: TRBJ2-1; CDR3aa: CASSPLEGRLFSYNEQFF; CDR3nt: TGTGCCAGCAGCCCCCTAGAGGGCAGGTTGTTCTCCTACAATGAGCAGTTCTTC
d_gene: -; v_gene: TRBV11-2; abundance: -; j_gene: TRBJ2-5; CDR3aa: CASSLTFYQETQYF; CDR3nt: TGTGCCAGCAGCTTAACTTTTTACCAAGAGACCCAGTACTTC
d_gene: -; v_gene: TRBV7-9; abundance: -; j_gene: TRBJ1-5; CDR3aa: CASSLGLSGDQPQHF; CDR3nt: TGTGCCAGCAGCTTAGGCCTCTCGGGTGATCAGCCCCAGCATTTT
d_gene: -; v_gene: TRBV20-1; abundance: -; j_gene: TRBJ2-1; CDR3aa: CSAPGPRDRPYNEQFF; CDR3nt: TGCAGTGCACCCGGGCCCCGGGACCGTCCTTACAATGAGCAGTTCTTC
d_gene: TRBD2; v_gene: TRBV4-3; abundance: -; j_gene: TRBJ2-4; CDR3aa: CASSLGLAEMGNIQYF; CDR3nt: TGCGCCAGCAGCTTGGGACTAGCGGAGATGGGGAACATTCAGTACTTC
d_gene: -; v_gene: TRBV12-3/TRBV12-4; abundance: -; j_gene: TRBJ1-5; CDR3aa: CASTDGQNQPQHF; CDR3nt: TGTGCCAGCACCGACGGACAGAATCAGCCCCAGCATTTT
d_gene: -; v_gene: TRBV7-2; abundance: -; j_gene: TRBJ2-1; CDR3aa: CASSRGVQGYEQFF; CDR3nt: TGTGCCAGCAGCCGAGGGGTCCAAGGGTATGAGCAGTTCTTC